This T cell receptor beta chain is drawn from a study of shared T cell receptors in the human thymus. Method: immunoSEQ multiplex PCR; TCRdb's copy keeps in-frame clones and lacks some. Of just under 550,000 clones listed, around 78% were seen once; the top ten hold around 0.012%. The germline V gene encodes CDR1 MNHNS and CDR2 SASEGT. The V gene lost 3 bases and the J gene lost 3 bases, with 8 bases spanning the gap. The CDR3 has 13 residues. A further study also used this sample, focusing on human thymus T cells.

The sequence came from a boy under two years old with a congenital heart defect. The chain employs TRBV6-1 and TRBJ1-2, with D perhaps matching TRBD1 (5 bases). The sample comprised thymocytes. In DNA form, the CDR3 reads TGTGCCAGCAGTGAGGGCAGGGACTATGGCTACACCTTC. Its translation is CASSEGRDYGYTF.